The entry below describes one TCR beta chain. Antigen specificity is unknown. These data belong to a study of T-cell memory formation after mild COVID-19. Study-wide background: TCR clusters were mostly confined to one donor each.

Sample barcodes and UMIs were carried by the TCR alpha and TCR beta cDNA libraries that 5'RACE generated with constant-segment primers. One entry per CDR3 protein, called by TCRdb with MiXCR from the 5' RACE reads. The sample holds 470,000 or so distinct CDR3 sequences, about 20% seen once. Study-level points and caveats: Contracting CD8+ clones were enriched in EMRA, CD4+ mainly in CM and EM. Clones shrinking from day 15 to 85 showed even CD4/CD8 mixes; later expanders tilted CD4+.

From germline, CDR1 is SQVTM and CDR2 ANQGSEA. Trimming shortened V by 3 bases and J by 8 bases, and 8 bases separated the two germline ends. This CDR3 has 11 amino acids. The sequenced material came from PBMCs or a T cell subset sorted from them (not recorded which). This sequence originates from an adult woman who had mild COVID-19 (a few samples of this study predate the infection). Cell type and time point are not known. The chain uses TRBV29-1 and TRBJ2-1; D unresolved. CDR3 DNA sequence: TGCAGCGTTGAGCGCATTGATGAGCAGTTCTTC. Its translation is CSVERIDEQFF.